The following is a TCR beta chain sequence with its context. This clonotype was picked up many times. Its antigen is currently not known. No base quality information exists; no much larger clone differs at one position. CDR1 and CDR2, looked up from the germline V gene, are ENHRY and SYGVKD. There are 13 amino acids in the CDR3, from cysteine to phenylalanine inclusive. This entry keeps only the CDR3 DNA: 39 bases, framed from base 1. Relative to germline, V is 9 bases shorter and J is 3 bases shorter, with 12 bases between their ends. The data are from a study of breast tumors, draining lymph nodes, adjacent tissues (dated by TCRdb to the mid-2010s). General notes on the study: TCR beta repertoires were compared across tumor, adjacent nontumor tissue and axillary lymph nodes obtained from breast cancer patients. The study was designed to assess the relationships and possible T-cell exchange between tumor, surrounding tissue and draining lymph node repertoires in human breast cancer. Overall study results and their limits: The similarity between tumor and nontumor tissue repertoires was significantly greater in luminal-like breast cancer than in basal-like breast cancer. Tumor T-cell repertoires showed less diversity than lymph node repertoires and more diversity than nontumor tissue repertoires, and tumor T-cell repertoires showed preferential V and J gene usage. The data were considered consistent with the idea that most tumor T cells come from the lymph node and then expand in tumor tissue. The conclusion that tumor T cells originate in lymph nodes was presented as consistent with a hypothesis rather than as directly demonstrated.

The run used an Illumina HiSeq 2000. Multiplex PCR amplification was used to build the TCR beta chain libraries. High-throughput sequencing was used to analyze the amplified TCR beta chain products. The public reads were reanalyzed by TCRdb: fastp trimming at Q25, MiXCR alignment, in-frame beta chains only. Entries are consolidated by CDR3 protein sequence, retaining the most common genes and DNA. Across this sample there are around 140,000 distinct CDR3 sequences, with around a third seen only once. The ten most abundant clones make up around 2.5% of the sample. Lymph node samples were obtained from the axillary draining lymph nodes of breast cancer patients.

Recombination joined TRBV10-3 with TRBJ2-1; 5 matching bases give a weak D call of TRBD1. The origin of this receptor is a female donor with breast cancer. Some clones in this sample may be carry-over from other donors' samples. Sequencing was carried out using axillary lymph node tissue. The base sequence is TGTGCCATGGGCGGACAAAACTACAATGAGCAGTTCTTC. This gives the protein CAMGGQNYNEQFF.